This T cell receptor beta chain emerged from a study of a mutant IDH1 vaccine in newly diagnosed glioma. Across the whole study: Males made up about 62% and females approximately 38% of treated patients, whose mean age was approximately 43 years. Before enrollment, patients got radiotherapy alone, temozolomide alone, or mostly the combination.

This clone appeared once. Its target is not known. TCRdb's copy holds only in-frame clones and misses some; the assay was immunoSEQ multiplex PCR. The sample has under 70,000 clones, 84% seen once; the top ten hold 7% to 8.5%. CDR3 length: 14 residues. V was shortened by 5 bases and J by 0 bases, with 8 bases between the two germline ends. Germline lookup yields CDR1 SGHRS and CDR2 YFSETQ. Sample time point: week 5, during vaccination. Topical imiquimod accompanied each vaccine dose, which consisted of 300 ug of mutant IDH1 20-mer peptide. This sequence originates from a woman between 45 and 60 years old with glioma. This chain connects TRBV5-1 to TRBJ2-2; no clear D. This specimen consisted of PBMCs, obtained from a glioma patient whose treatment included an IDH1 peptide vaccine. The chain's CDR3 is CASRSEANTGELFF. CDR3 sequence (DNA): TGCGCCAGCAGGTCAGAGGCGAACACCGGGGAGCTGTTTTTT.